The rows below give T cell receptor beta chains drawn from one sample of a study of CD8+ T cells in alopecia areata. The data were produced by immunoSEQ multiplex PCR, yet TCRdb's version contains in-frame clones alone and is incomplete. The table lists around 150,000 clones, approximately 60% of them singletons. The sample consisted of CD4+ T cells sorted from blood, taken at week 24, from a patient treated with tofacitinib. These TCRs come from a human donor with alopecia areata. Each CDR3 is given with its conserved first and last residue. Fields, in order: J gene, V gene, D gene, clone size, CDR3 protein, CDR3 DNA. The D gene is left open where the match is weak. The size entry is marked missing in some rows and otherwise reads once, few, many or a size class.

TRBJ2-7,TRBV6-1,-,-,CASRQTAGALWQYF,TGTGCCAGCAGGCAGACAGCTGGGGCACTATGGCAGTACTTC
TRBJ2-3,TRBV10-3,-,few,CAISAQSDTQYF,TGTGCCATCAGTGCGCAGTCAGATACGCAGTATTTT
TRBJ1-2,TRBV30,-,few,CAWVRANYGYTF,TGTGCCTGGGTGAGGGCTAACTATGGCTACACCTTC
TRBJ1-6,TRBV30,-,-,CAWSVKGGSYNSPLHF,TGTGCCTGGAGTGTTAAGGGAGGCTCCTATAATTCACCCCTCCACTTT
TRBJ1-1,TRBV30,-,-,CAWDREGRANEAFF,TGTGCCTGGGATAGAGAAGGCAGAGCAAATGAAGCTTTCTTT
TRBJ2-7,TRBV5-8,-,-,CASSFGTAYEQYF,TGTGCCAGCAGCTTCGGTACAGCCTACGAGCAGTACTTC
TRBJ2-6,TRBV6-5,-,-,CASSYSGANVLTF,TGTGCCAGCAGTTACTCTGGGGCCAACGTCCTGACTTTC
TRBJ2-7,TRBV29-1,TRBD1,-,CSVGLQGKNYEQYF,TGCAGCGTTGGTTTACAGGGGAAAAACTACGAGCAGTACTTC
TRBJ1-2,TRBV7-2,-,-,CASSLDGSYYGYTF,TGTGCCAGCAGCTTAGATGGCAGCTACTATGGCTACACCTTC
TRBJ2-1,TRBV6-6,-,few,CASTLIRDSYNEQFF,TGTGCCAGTACACTCATCCGGGACTCCTACAATGAGCAGTTCTTC
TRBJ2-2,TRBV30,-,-,CAWISSWDTYTGELFF,TGTGCCTGGATCTCCTCTTGGGACACTTACACCGGGGAGCTGTTTTTT
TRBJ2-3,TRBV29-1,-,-,CSVEPLMGTDTQYF,TGCAGCGTTGAACCCCTCATGGGGACAGATACGCAGTATTTT
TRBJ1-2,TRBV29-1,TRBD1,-,CSVGQVINYGYTF,TGCAGCGTAGGACAGGTCATAAACTATGGCTACACCTTC
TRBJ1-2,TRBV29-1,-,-,CSVEDLRSGYTF,TGCAGCGTTGAAGATCTTCGTAGTGGCTACACCTTC
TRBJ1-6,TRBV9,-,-,CASSVEESSYNSPLHF,TGTGCCAGCAGCGTAGAGGAGAGCTCCTATAATTCACCCCTCCACTTT
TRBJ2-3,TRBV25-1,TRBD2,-,CASSEFLAGGTDTQYF,TGTGCCAGCAGTGAATTCCTAGCGGGGGGGACTGATACGCAGTATTTT
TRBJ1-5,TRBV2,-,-,CASSPDRYNQPQHF,TGTGCCAGCAGTCCCGACAGATACAATCAGCCCCAGCATTTT
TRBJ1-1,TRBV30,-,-,CAWSVDLRVGGAFF,TGTGCCTGGAGTGTCGACCTCAGGGTCGGCGGAGCTTTCTTT
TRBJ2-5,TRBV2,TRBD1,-,CASRAGTVQETQYF,TGTGCCAGCAGAGCCGGGACAGTACAAGAGACCCAGTACTTC
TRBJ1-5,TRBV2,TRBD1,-,CASSLIRQGEGNQPQHF,TGTGCCAGCAGCCTTATTCGACAGGGCGAAGGCAATCAGCCCCAGCATTTT
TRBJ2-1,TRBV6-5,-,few,CASSYSKDLGRSEQFF,TGTGCCAGCAGTTACTCGAAGGACCTGGGGCGCAGTGAGCAGTTCTTC
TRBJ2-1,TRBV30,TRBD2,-,CAWSLAAEQFF,TGTGCCTGGTCACTAGCGGCCGAGCAGTTCTTC
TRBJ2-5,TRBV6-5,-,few,CASSSTGAVETQYF,TGTGCCAGCAGTTCCACGGGGGCGGTGGAGACCCAGTACTTC
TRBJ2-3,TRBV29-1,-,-,CSVRQADTQYF,TGCAGCGTCAGACAGGCAGATACGCAGTATTTT
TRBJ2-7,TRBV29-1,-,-,CSVRTGGYEQYF,TGCAGCGTCCGGACCGGAGGCTACGAGCAGTACTTC
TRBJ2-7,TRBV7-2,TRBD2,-,CASSLTSGTRLTYEQYF,TGTGCCAGCAGCTTAACTTCCGGGACTAGGCTAACCTACGAGCAGTACTTC
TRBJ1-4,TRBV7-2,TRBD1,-,CASAVYGTDNEKLFF,TGTGCCAGCGCAGTTTACGGGACAGATAATGAAAAACTGTTTTTT
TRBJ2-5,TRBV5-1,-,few,CASSPLAETQYF,TGCGCCAGCAGCCCGCTCGCGGAGACCCAGTACTTC
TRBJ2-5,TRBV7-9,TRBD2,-,CASSQTSEETQYF,TGTGCCAGCAGCCAGACTAGCGAGGAGACCCAGTACTTC
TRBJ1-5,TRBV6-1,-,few,CASTRDSNQPQHF,TGTGCCAGCACCAGAGATAGCAATCAGCCCCAGCATTTT
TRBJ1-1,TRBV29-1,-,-,CSVEVLTTEAFF,TGCAGCGTTGAGGTCCTCACCACTGAAGCTTTCTTT
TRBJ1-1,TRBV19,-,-,CASRTTGPNTEAFF,TGTGCCAGTAGAACGACAGGTCCGAACACTGAAGCTTTCTTT
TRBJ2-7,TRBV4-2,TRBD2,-,CASSQDISGGAGEQYF,TGTGCCAGCAGCCAAGATATCAGCGGGGGGGCCGGTGAGCAGTACTTC
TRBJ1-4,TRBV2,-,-,CASSPSGTNEKLFF,TGTGCCAGTTCGCCGTCAGGGACTAATGAAAAACTGTTTTTT
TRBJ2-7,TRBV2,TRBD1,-,CASRDRGSYEQYF,TGTGCCAGCCGGGACAGGGGTTCCTACGAGCAGTACTTC
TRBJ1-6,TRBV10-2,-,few,CASSVGSSYNSPLHF,TGCGCCAGCAGTGTGGGAAGCTCCTATAATTCACCCCTCCACTTT
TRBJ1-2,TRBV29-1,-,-,CSVAEGVNYGYTF,TGCAGCGTTGCAGAAGGAGTTAACTATGGCTACACCTTC
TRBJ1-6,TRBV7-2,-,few,CASGPLGLNNSPLHF,TGTGCCAGCGGTCCCTTGGGTTTGAATAATTCACCCCTCCACTTT
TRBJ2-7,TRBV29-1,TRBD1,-,CSVGGQGYYEQYF,TGCAGCGTTGGGGGACAGGGCTACTACGAGCAGTACTTC
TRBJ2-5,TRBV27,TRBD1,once,CASSLGTGIETQYF,TGTGCCAGCAGTTTAGGGACAGGGATTGAGACCCAGTACTTC
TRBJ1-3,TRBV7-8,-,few,CASSYRVGSGNTIYF,TGTGCCAGCAGCTACAGGGTGGGGTCTGGAAACACCATATATTTT
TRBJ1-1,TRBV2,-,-,CASSAGLNTEAFF,TGTGCCAGCAGTGCCGGGTTGAACACTGAAGCTTTCTTT
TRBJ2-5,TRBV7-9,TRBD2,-,CASSRRRSGGQETQYF,TGTGCCAGCAGCCGAAGGAGGAGCGGGGGTCAGGAGACCCAGTACTTC
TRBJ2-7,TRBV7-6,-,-,CASSSYSAQAKYF,TGTGCCAGCAGCTCATATTCGGCTCAGGCTAAGTACTTC
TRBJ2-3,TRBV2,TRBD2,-,CASRKGLAGTDTQYF,TGTGCCAGCCGAAAAGGACTAGCGGGCACAGATACGCAGTATTTT
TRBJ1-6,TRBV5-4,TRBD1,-,CASSSGQGDGNSPLHF,TGTGCCAGCAGCTCGGGACAGGGTGACGGAAATTCACCCCTCCACTTT
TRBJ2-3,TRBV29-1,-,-,CSVGERLDTQYF,TGCAGCGTTGGGGAACGGTTGGATACGCAGTATTTT